The rows below give T cell receptor beta chains drawn from one sample of a study of OX40 agonist ivuxolimab in advanced cancers. The repertoire was sequenced with immunoSEQ multiplex PCR; TCRdb's copy has only in-frame clones and lacks some. This sample has around 33,000 clones; approximately 82% occur once, and the top ten carry 2.5% to 3%. The sequences come from CD4+ or CD8+ T cells sorted from blood, collected in a trial of the OX40 agonist ivuxolimab. All receptors come from an adult with an advanced solid tumor such as melanoma, head and neck, liver or kidney cancer. Each CDR3 is given with its conserved first and last residue.

TRBJ1-1	TRBV6-6	CASRNVVNTEAFF
TRBJ2-1	TRBV4-3	CASSQIAGTYNEQFF
TRBJ2-1	TRBV27	CASRGSYNEQFF
TRBJ2-3	TRBV6-1	CASSEAFTGGGPDTQYF
TRBJ1-3	TRBV28	CASSLGGSGNTIYF
TRBJ2-7	TRBV19	CASSRLAGTSSYEQYF
TRBJ2-7	TRBV7-9	CASSPPANEQYF
TRBJ1-1	TRBV6-4	CASSEDGGATEAFF
TRBJ1-3	TRBV7-6	CASSLVGTGDGNTIYF
TRBJ2-2	TRBV5-6	CASSLAGTEDFEELFF
TRBJ1-1	TRBV30	CAWKYPQGLYTEAFF
TRBJ2-4	TRBV6-6	CASSFPDPKNIQYF
TRBJ1-4	TRBV5-3	CASQRSGYEKLFF
TRBJ1-5	TRBV5-6	CASRRGRAGNQPQHF
TRBJ1-2	TRBV7-9	CASSPSGTYGYTF
TRBJ2-5	TRBV27	CASSFQGRETQYF
TRBJ2-7	TRBV29-1	CSVVGLAGGYSYEQYF
TRBJ1-1	TRBV11-1	CASSLGKETEAFF
TRBJ1-2	TRBV5-8	CASSPRKTYGYTF
TRBJ2-1	TRBV4-1	CASSQETPRNHFYNEQFF
TRBJ1-2	TRBV7-9	CASSLLDSDGYTF
TRBJ2-7	TRBV5-6	CASSKTGYEQYF
TRBJ1-2	TRBV5-8	CASSLNNYGYTF
TRBJ2-5	TRBV18	CASSPGAGRETQYF
TRBJ2-5	TRBV11-2	CASKRGQETQYF
TRBJ1-3	TRBV19	CAINPLTDSGNTIYF
TRBJ1-2	TRBV7-2	CASSTRQGPRNYGYTF
TRBJ2-2	TRBV7-2	CASSLTMGSITGELFF
TRBJ1-3	TRBV4-1	CASRRNTDSVGNTIYF
TRBJ1-1	TRBV28	CASSLGFNYTEAFF
TRBJ2-7	TRBV19	CASIGTYSSYEQYF
TRBJ2-1	TRBV11-3	CASSRTGTRNNEQFF
TRBJ1-5	TRBV6-5	CASSYSNRGNQPQHF
TRBJ1-2	TRBV9	CASSVAGGAGFGYTF
TRBJ2-7	TRBV5-6	CASSSNPQYEQYF
TRBJ2-3	TRBV7-2	CASSFRLAGGRTDTQYF
TRBJ2-3	TRBV6-5	CASSYAGNTQYF
TRBJ2-5	TRBV30	CACRVAGNQETQYF
TRBJ2-3	TRBV9	CASSVAPSGGPKTDTDTQYF
TRBJ1-1	TRBV2	CASSIQGPGTEAFF
TRBJ2-7	TRBV7-2	CASKAGLHYEQYF
TRBJ1-6	TRBV19	CASSSYLLNNSPLHF
TRBJ2-6	TRBV11-3	CASTGGYSGANVLTF
TRBJ2-5	TRBV5-6	CASSFRSGHETQYF
TRBJ1-2	TRBV19	CASSIDPQGVDYGYTF
TRBJ2-7	TRBV4-1	CASSQVKGGTVQYEQYF